Reported below is one T cell receptor beta chain. The antigen is not known. TCR beta CDR3 regions were amplified from RNA transcripts. The TCR CDR3 was amplified in a first-round RT-PCR using the HTBI primer set. TCRdb passed the multiplex PCR reads through MiXCR, listing each CDR3 protein once. The profile shows 750,000 to 950,000 distinct CDR3 sequences, roughly 40% of them singletons. CDR1 is SNHLY, CDR2 FYNNEI, per germline. CDR3 size: 15 residues. V shed 6 bases and J 1 base; nucleotides not matched to a gene: 2. This entry belongs to a study of T cells in Graves' hyperthyroidism and ophthalmopathy. Study-wide results and limits: From stable hyperthyroidism, ophthalmopathy was set apart by a 13 V-J model. Progression to ophthalmopathy was predicted a median of approximately 6.4 months early.

Sequenced sample: blood. The chain employs TRBV2 and TRBJ2-3; 12 bases are a match to TRBD2. The TCR comes from a man aged 18 to 29 with Graves' hyperthyroidism. CDR3 bases: TGTGCCAGCAGGAGGACTAGCGGGGGCACAGATACGCAGTATTTT. Its translation is CASRRTSGGTDTQYF.